This is a list of T cell receptor beta chains from one sample in a study of cytomegalovirus exposure and HLA in healthy donors. The protocol was immunoSEQ multiplex PCR, while the TCRdb copy is restricted to in-frame clones and leaves out a portion. In the table there are over 25,000 clones, almost 70% of which are singletons. Specimen: PBMCs. All receptors derive from a woman in her forties or fifties in good health and CMV-seronegative. CDR3s include the opening cysteine and the closing phenylalanine or tryptophan. A D gene is named only where the DNA matches it firmly. Some rows mark clone size as missing; the rest say once, few, many or name a class of expanded clone.

TRBV5-1,NA,TRBD1,TRBJ1-4,CASSLGTGVSNEKLFF,TGCGCCAGCAGCCTCGGGACAGGGGTCTCTAATGAAAAACTGTTTTTT
TRBV29-1,NA,TRBD2,TRBJ2-4,CSVGDLSGGEQYF,TGCAGCGTTGGGGACCTAAGCGGGGGAGAGCAGTACTTC
TRBV29-1,NA,NA,TRBJ2-7,CSVEAQGSPYEQYF,TGCAGCGTTGAAGCCCAGGGGAGTCCCTACGAGCAGTACTTC
TRBV5-6,once,NA,TRBJ1-2,CASSLTGRGEGYTF,TGTGCCAGCAGCCTAACAGGAAGAGGAGAAGGCTACACCTTC
TRBV6-6,NA,NA,TRBJ2-1,CASSPSGAYEQFF,TGTGCCAGCAGTCCCTCTGGGGCCTATGAGCAGTTCTTC
TRBV18,NA,TRBD1,TRBJ2-3,CASSPDRNAGQYF,TGTGCCAGCTCTCCGGACAGGAATGCGGGGCAGTATTTT
TRBV28,NA,NA,TRBJ1-1,CASRRGGNTEAFF,TGTGCCAGCAGAAGGGGGGGGAACACTGAAGCTTTCTTT
TRBV5-6,NA,NA,TRBJ2-2,CASNKRLVLNTGELFF,TGTGCCAGCAACAAGAGACTAGTCCTCAACACCGGGGAGCTGTTTTTT
TRBV6-5,NA,TRBD1,TRBJ1-1,CASSYSNWGQGTAFF,TGTGCCAGCAGTTACTCGAATTGGGGACAGGGGACAGCTTTCTTT
TRBV5-4,NA,TRBD2,TRBJ2-3,CASSAGLAGEGGTDTQYF,TGTGCCAGCAGCGCGGGACTAGCGGGAGAAGGAGGCACAGATACGCAGTATTTT
TRBV6-1,NA,NA,TRBJ2-7,CASSGLVGGGYEQYF,TGTGCCAGCAGTGGCCTGGTAGGGGGGGGCTACGAGCAGTACTTC
TRBV13,NA,NA,TRBJ1-1,CASSLGRVRTEAFF,TGTGCCAGCAGCTTAGGCAGGGTGCGCACTGAAGCTTTCTTT
TRBV2,NA,NA,TRBJ2-1,CASINQGSEQFF,TGTGCCAGCATAAATCAGGGGTCTGAGCAGTTCTTC
TRBV27,NA,NA,TRBJ2-7,CASRRDNFAYEQYF,TGTGCCAGCAGACGGGACAATTTCGCCTACGAGCAGTACTTC
TRBV6-1,NA,TRBD1,TRBJ1-5,CASGQGPLNQPQHF,TGTGCCAGCGGACAGGGTCCCCTTAATCAGCCCCAGCATTTT
TRBV9,few,TRBD2,TRBJ2-5,CASSVEGSGRGTQYF,TGTGCCAGCAGCGTAGAAGGTAGCGGGAGAGGGACCCAGTACTTC
TRBV5-6,few,TRBD1,TRBJ1-5,CASSAGQGNQPQHF,TGTGCCAGCAGCGCGGGACAGGGCAATCAGCCCCAGCATTTT
TRBV6-5,medium-sized,NA,TRBJ1-2,CASSPEGYAYGYTF,TGTGCCAGCAGTCCAGAGGGTTACGCCTATGGCTACACCTTC
TRBV6-5,NA,NA,TRBJ1-1,CASSPHDRAPEAFF,TGTGCCAGCAGTCCGCACGACAGAGCCCCTGAAGCTTTCTTT
TRBV9,few,NA,TRBJ1-1,CASSATPYNTEAFF,TGTGCCAGCAGCGCTACCCCCTACAACACTGAAGCTTTCTTT
TRBV7-9,NA,TRBD2,TRBJ2-2,CASSPQREEGGELFF,TGTGCCAGCAGCCCCCAGCGGGAGGAGGGCGGGGAGCTGTTTTTT
TRBV27,NA,NA,TRBJ2-1,CASSATVNEQFF,TGTGCCAGCAGTGCCACGGTTAATGAGCAGTTCTTC
TRBV29-1,NA,NA,TRBJ2-5,CSVLYMAGKETQYF,TGCAGCGTTTTATACATGGCGGGGAAAGAGACCCAGTACTTC
TRBV28,few,TRBD2,TRBJ2-1,CASSLPPGLAGGNYNEQFF,TGTGCCAGCAGTTTACCCCCAGGACTAGCGGGAGGAAACTACAATGAGCAGTTCTTC
TRBV2,few,TRBD2,TRBJ2-1,CASSEISGSYNEQFF,TGTGCCAGCAGTGAAATTAGCGGGAGCTACAATGAGCAGTTCTTC
TRBV7-7,NA,NA,TRBJ2-2,CASSVDASGTGELFF,TGTGCCAGCAGCGTAGACGCCTCGGGCACCGGGGAGCTGTTTTTT
TRBV5-4,once,TRBD1,TRBJ2-3,CASSLVQGAADTQYF,TGTGCCAGCAGCTTGGTTCAGGGGGCGGCGGATACGCAGTATTTT
TRBV2,NA,TRBD2,TRBJ2-7,CASMRETEQYF,TGTGCCAGCATGCGGGAGACCGAGCAGTACTTC
TRBV4-1,NA,TRBD1,TRBJ1-1,CASSLTGTGNTEAFF,TGCGCCAGCAGCCTCACCGGGACAGGGAACACTGAAGCTTTCTTT
TRBV6-6,NA,TRBD1,TRBJ1-5,CASSLTGQGIQPQHF,TGTGCCAGCAGTCTTACGGGACAGGGTATCCAGCCCCAGCATTTT
TRBV6-1,NA,TRBD1,TRBJ2-6,CASSEAAGQGRGANVLTF,TGTGCCAGCAGTGAAGCGGCGGGACAGGGGAGAGGGGCCAACGTCCTGACTTTC
TRBV29-1,NA,TRBD1,TRBJ1-1,CSVVRQGDFEAFF,TGCAGCGTTGTAAGGCAGGGGGATTTTGAAGCTTTCTTT
TRBV10-3,once,NA,TRBJ1-2,CAISESGSGSFGYTF,TGTGCCATCAGTGAGTCTGGTTCAGGCTCTTTTGGCTACACCTTC
TRBV4-1,medium-sized,NA,TRBJ1-5,CASSQVAGGNQPQHF,TGCGCCAGCAGCCAAGTTGCCGGGGGCAATCAGCCCCAGCATTTT
TRBV5-1,NA,NA,TRBJ2-3,CASRQGRDTQYF,TGCGCCAGCAGACAGGGAAGGGATACGCAGTATTTT
TRBV5-6,NA,NA,TRBJ1-4,CASSRGDPGEKLFF,TGTGCCAGCAGCCGCGGGGACCCGGGGGAAAAACTGTTTTTT
TRBV11-2,NA,TRBD1,TRBJ2-1,CASRGQNNEQFF,TGTGCCAGCAGGGGACAGAACAATGAGCAGTTCTTC
TRBV6-1,NA,NA,TRBJ2-7,CASSVEGAYEQYF,TGTGCCAGCAGTGTTGAGGGGGCCTACGAGCAGTACTTC
TRBV10-3,NA,TRBD1,TRBJ2-7,CAISPADRGMDEQYF,TGTGCCATCAGCCCGGCGGACAGGGGGATGGACGAGCAGTACTTC
TRBV7-9,NA,NA,TRBJ2-5,CASSLWPRAQETQYF,TGTGCCAGCAGCCTATGGCCCAGGGCGCAGGAGACCCAGTACTTC
TRBV6-5,few,TRBD1,TRBJ1-3,CASSAGGLGGNTIYF,TGTGCCAGCAGTGCAGGGGGCTTGGGTGGAAACACCATATATTTT
TRBV5-4,NA,TRBD1,TRBJ1-1,CASSLASGGRRAFF,TGTGCCAGCAGCTTGGCCTCAGGGGGCCGTCGGGCTTTCTTT